This T cell receptor beta chain came from a study of OX40 agonist ivuxolimab in advanced cancers. Using immunoSEQ multiplex PCR, the repertoire was profiled, and TCRdb retains in-frame clones only, with some absent. Here the sample spans about 70,000 clones, 80% to 90% being singletons. Study findings and constraints: Antigen targets of the expanded peripheral T cells went undetermined. The study found that CD8+ T cells averaged more expanded clones than CD4+.

The CDR3 is 11 amino acids. V was pared by 6 bases and J by 8 bases, with 13 bases between. The germline gives CDR1 DFQATT, CDR2 SNEGSKA (reference sequence). As concerns this clone: What it binds is not known.

Sample: CD4+ or CD8+ T cells sorted from blood, taken in a trial of the OX40 agonist ivuxolimab. The receptor was isolated from an adult with an advanced solid tumor such as melanoma, head and neck, liver or kidney cancer. V and J are TRBV20-1 and TRBJ1-2; D gene ambiguous. The CDR3: CSAQRSWGYTF. The CDR3 DNA reads TGCAGTGCCCAGAGAAGTTGGGGCTACACCTTC.